The 27 T cell receptor beta chains in this list originate from one sample, sequenced in a study of blood T cell repertoires in COVID-19. Method: immunoSEQ multiplex PCR; TCRdb's copy keeps in-frame clones and lacks some. The table includes about 370,000 clones, more than 80% detected once. The source material was peripheral blood. These receptors came from a woman aged 25 to 45 with COVID-19, enrolled during active disease.

J is TRBJ1-5 and V is TRBV6-2 or TRBV6-3; 7 nucleotides line up with TRBD1. Germline V gene lookup returns CDR1 MNHEY and CDR2 SVGEGT. V shed 2 bases, J shed 1 base, and the junction held 8 bases outside the gene matches. CDR3 length equals 17 residues. The CDR3 nucleotides are TGTGCCAGCAGTTACGATCCCGACAGGGTGAGCAATCAGCCCCAGCATTTT. Protein product: CASSYDPDRVSNQPQHF.

The V and J genes are TRBV7-2 and TRBJ2-1; 9 bases agree with TRBD2. This CDR3 has 16 residues. Germline V gene data show CDR1 as SGHTA and CDR2 as FQGNSA. V gave up 2 bases and J gave up 7 bases; unmatched junction bases: 9. The CDR3 bases are TGTGCCAGCAGCTTATCTCGGCTAGCGGGGAGAAATGAGCAGTTCTTC. Residues: CASSLSRLAGRNEQFF.

The V call is TRBV7-2, the J call TRBJ2-7; the D gene is possibly TRBD1 (7 bases). Germline V gene sequence: CDR1 SGHTA, CDR2 FQGNSA. Trimming cost V 5 bases and J 2 bases, with 16 bases left between them. The CDR3 contains 15 residues. For the CDR3, the DNA is TGTGCCAGCAGCCCCGGAGGGGGCCCGGCCTACGAGCAGTACTTC. Translated: CASSPGGGPAYEQYF.

V and J are TRBV6-5 and TRBJ1-1, with TRBD1 matching over 9 bases. The CDR3 spans 14 residues. Per the germline V gene, CDR1 is MNHEY and CDR2 is SVGAGI. After removal of 4 bases from V and 1 base from J, the junction contained 1 base not matched to a gene. DNA for the CDR3: TGTGCCAGCAGTTGGGACAGGGAGAACACTGAAGCTTTCTTT. Protein sequence: CASSWDRENTEAFF.

The CDR3 bases are TGTGCCAGCAGTTTTCGGGAGACCTACAATGAGCAGTTCTTC. Its translation is CASSFRETYNEQFF. This chain connects TRBV6-6 to TRBJ2-1, with D perhaps matching TRBD2 (6 bases). The germline V and J ends were trimmed by 4 bases and 2 bases, with 9 bases remaining between them. CDR1 is MNHNY, CDR2 SVGAGI, per germline (reference sequence). The CDR3 contains 14 residues.

V usage is TRBV10-2 and J usage is TRBJ2-5; 12 nucleotides align to TRBD2. The germline CDR1 and CDR2 sequences are WSHSY and SAAADI. The J segment lost 2 bases and the V segment lost 7 bases, leaving 8 bases of the junction unmatched. The CDR3 length is 16 residues. CDR3 residues: CASKFGLAGPQETQYF. The DNA for the CDR3 is TGCGCCAGCAAGTTCGGACTAGCGGGGCCACAAGAGACCCAGTACTTC.

The rearrangement links TRBV7-2 to TRBJ2-1, with TRBD2 identical over 8 bases. The J segment lost 8 bases and the V segment lost 1 base, leaving 4 bases of the junction unmatched. The length of the CDR3 is 14 residues. The V gene's germline CDR1 is SGHTA and CDR2 FQGNSA. CDR3 coding DNA: TGTGCCAGCAGCTTAGAGCGGGAGCTGGATGAGCAGTTCTTC. As protein: CASSLERELDEQFF.

The rearrangement links TRBV7-9 to TRBJ1-3; TRBD1 matches at 7 bases. This CDR3 has 13 residues. Germline assignment: CDR1 SEHNR and CDR2 FQNEAQ (reference sequence). Unmatched junction bases numbered 4, after V lost 7 bases and J lost 4 bases. This chain's CDR3 is CASTGTEGNTIYF. In DNA form, the CDR3 reads TGTGCCAGCACCGGGACAGAAGGAAACACCATATATTTT.

The V and J genes are TRBV6-5 and TRBJ1-2, with 7 bases identical to TRBD1. The CDR3 has 14 residues. Germline lookup yields CDR1 MNHEY and CDR2 SVGAGI. Trimming at V came to 6 bases and at J to 0 bases, leaving 4 bases not matched to a gene. CDR3 sequence: CASRRDRANYGYTF. The CDR3 DNA sequence: TGTGCCAGCAGACGGGACAGAGCTAACTATGGCTACACCTTC.

This clone was detected a few times. This rearrangement joins TRBV3-1 (or the pseudogene TRBV3-2) to TRBJ2-5; 14 bases are shared with TRBD2. Trimming took 1 base from V and 5 from J; bases not matched to a gene: 6. The CDR3 runs 17 residues. Per germline, CDR1 LGHDT and CDR2 YNNKEL (reference sequence). The CDR3 spells CASSQGLGLAGAETQYF. In nucleotides, the CDR3 is TGTGCCAGCAGCCAAGGTTTGGGACTAGCGGGAGCGGAGACCCAGTACTTC.

The V and J genes are TRBV10-1 and TRBJ2-3; 12 bases match TRBD2. CDR1 is WNHNN, CDR2 SYGVQD, per germline (reference sequence). The J segment lost 1 base and the V segment lost 2 bases, leaving 4 bases of the junction unmatched. This CDR3 contains 17 residues. CDR3 sequence: CASSEHRLAGGTDTQYF. CDR3 bases: TGCGCCAGCAGTGAGCACCGACTAGCGGGAGGCACAGATACGCAGTATTTT.

This chain joins TRBV29-1 and TRBJ2-1, with D perhaps TRBD2 (5 bases). The ends were cut back, 4 bases at V and 3 bases at J, with 10 bases in the middle. The V gene's germline CDR1 is SQVTM and CDR2 ANQGSEA. This CDR3 contains 13 residues. The CDR3 here is CSVGRDIYNEQFF. CDR3 in DNA: TGCAGCGTTGGACGGGATATCTACAATGAGCAGTTCTTC.

V usage is TRBV6-5 and J usage is TRBJ1-1; D not resolved. CDR1 is MNHEY and CDR2 is SVGAGI in the germline V gene. V was cut by 2 bases and J by 4 bases, with 11 bases left in between. CDR3 length equals 14 residues. The CDR3 sequence: CASSYDRGATEAFF. The CDR3 bases are TGTGCCAGCAGTTACGATCGAGGAGCCACTGAAGCTTTCTTT.

CDR3 protein: CASSDRQETQYF. In nucleotides, the CDR3 is TGTGCCAGCAGTGATCGTCAAGAGACCCAGTACTTC. The rearrangement links TRBV25-1 to TRBJ2-5; D not resolved. V dropped 3 bases and J dropped 2 bases, with 4 bases sitting between them. The CDR3 extends over 12 amino acids. Germline CDR1 is MGHDK and CDR2 is SYGVNS.

The chain carries TRBV6-2 or TRBV6-3 and TRBJ2-1; 11 positions agree with TRBD2. The CDR3 is 18 residues long. The germline V gene encodes CDR1 MNHEY and CDR2 SVGEGT. V gave up 4 bases and J gave up 4 bases; unmatched junction bases: 12. DNA of the CDR3: TGTGCCAGCAGTTCCAACCGCCTAACTAGCGGGAGTTACAATGAGCAGTTCTTC. Translating it yields CASSSNRLTSGSYNEQFF.

The chain links TRBV4-3 to TRBJ2-1; D perhaps matches TRBD1 (5 bases). The CDR3 is made up of 14 amino acids. The germline V gene encodes CDR1 LGHNA and CDR2 YSLEER. V was trimmed by 3 bases and J by 6 bases, leaving 12 bases between them. CDR3 protein: CASSHVFRVNEQFF. In DNA, the CDR3 is TGCGCCAGCAGCCATGTCTTCAGGGTCAATGAGCAGTTCTTC.

CDR3 protein: CASSPGFYSGNTIYF. The CDR3, as DNA: TGTGCCAGCAGTCCAGGATTTTATTCTGGAAACACCATATATTTT. The chain couples TRBV28 to TRBJ1-3; D ambiguous. Germline-derived CDR1 and CDR2 are MDHEN and SYDVKM. Trimming took off 5 bases at V and 1 base at J, with 12 bases between the two ends. CDR3 length equals 15 residues. Based on the CDR3 plus reference TRBV28 and TRBJ1-3, the full variable domain is DVKVTQSSRYLVKRTGEKVFLECVQDMDHENMFWYRQDPGLGLRLIYFSYDVKMKEKGDIPEGYSVSREKKERFSLILESASTNQTSMYLCASSPGFYSGNTIYFGEGSWLTVV.

The chain uses TRBV7-2 and TRBJ2-7; the match to TRBD1 covers 9 bases. Germline lookup yields CDR1 SGHTA and CDR2 FQGNSA. Unmatched junction bases numbered 5, after V lost 4 bases and J lost 7 bases. CDR3 length equals 13 residues. CDR3 sequence reads: CASSWGQGREQYF. The CDR3 region has the DNA TGTGCCAGCAGCTGGGGACAGGGTCGGGAGCAGTACTTC.

The rearrangement uses TRBV10-2 and TRBJ2-7, with TRBD2 identical over 10 bases. V shed 6 bases and J 9 bases; nucleotides not matched to a gene: 14. Germline CDR1 is WSHSY and CDR2 is SAAADI. The CDR3 runs 15 residues. This CDR3 reads CASRHSGRSEGRQYV. In nucleotides, the CDR3 is TGCGCCAGCAGACATAGCGGGAGGAGTGAAGGAAGGCAGTACGTC.

The chain couples TRBV18 to TRBJ2-1; TRBD2 might be the D (5 bases). The germline V gene has CDR1 KGHSH and CDR2 LQKENI. V lost 2 bases, J lost 0 bases, and 20 bases lay in between. CDR3 length equals 19 residues. CDR3 DNA: TGTGCCAGCTCACCAGGGTGGGCGGGTCATTCGAGCTCCTACAATGAGCAGTTCTTC. As protein: CASSPGWAGHSSSYNEQFF.

The chain carries TRBV28 and TRBJ1-2; 11 bases align to TRBD1. With V trimmed by 8 bases and J by 8 bases, 16 bases remained unmatched. The CDR3 runs to 16 residues. Germline CDR1 is MDHEN and CDR2 is SYDVKM. This CDR3 is CASDPFFGTGGKGYTF. In DNA form, the CDR3 reads TGTGCCAGCGATCCCTTCTTCGGGACAGGGGGTAAGGGCTACACCTTC.

The CDR3 sequence: CASSMRDREAKGYTF. In nucleotides, the CDR3 is TGTGCCAGTAGTATGCGGGACAGGGAAGCTAAGGGCTACACCTTC. The chain uses TRBV19 and TRBJ1-2, with TRBD1 matching 9 bases. The CDR3 has 15 amino acids. The V gene end was trimmed by 3 bases and the J gene end by 8 bases; junction bases not matched to a gene: 10. Germline CDR1 LNHDA, CDR2 SQIVND (reference sequence).

The chain joins TRBV7-6 to TRBJ2-3; D call uncertain. Germline CDR1 SGHVS, CDR2 FNYEAQ. There are 17 residues in the CDR3. Trimming took off 5 bases at V and 5 bases at J, with 23 bases between the two ends. The CDR3 DNA reads as TGTGCCAGCAGCGACTTTAGGCTACCGACTTTCGGAGATACGCAGTATTTT. It yields the protein CASSDFRLPTFGDTQYF.

This chain joins TRBV27 and TRBJ1-5; no definite D call. There are 16 residues in the CDR3. Germline CDR1 MNHEY, CDR2 SMNVEV (reference sequence). Trimming pared 0 bases from V and 5 bases from J, leaving 14 bases between. The DNA of the CDR3 is TGTGCCAGCAGTTTATCGATGGGGAGGTCCTATCAGCCCCAGCATTTT. Its protein product is CASSLSMGRSYQPQHF.

The J gene is TRBJ2-1, the V gene TRBV7-2, with 8 bases identical to TRBD2. The CDR3 extends over 14 amino acids. The germline V gene encodes CDR1 SGHTA and CDR2 FQGNSA. The ends lost 5 bases at V and 9 bases at J; junction bases unmatched: 9. The CDR3 protein is CASSPRTSIGEQFF. Written as DNA, the CDR3 is TGTGCCAGCAGCCCCCGGACTAGCATTGGTGAGCAGTTCTTC.

V gene TRBV27 combines with J gene TRBJ1-5, with D maybe TRBD1 (5 bases). Germline CDR1 is MNHEY and CDR2 is SMNVEV (reference sequence). CDR3 size: 14 residues. The V and J ends lost 3 bases and 2 bases respectively, with 8 bases between them. The CDR3 nucleotides are TGTGCCAGCAGTTTTTGGGGCGGCAATCAGCCCCAGCATTTT. It specifies CASSFWGGNQPQHF.

The CDR3 loop reads CASSTGRGTDTQYF. The CDR3, as DNA: TGTGCCAGCAGTACAGGGAGAGGCACAGATACGCAGTATTTT. This chain uses TRBV6-5 with TRBJ2-3; tentatively, D is TRBD1 (6 bases). V lost 5 bases and J lost 1, with 10 bases in between. The CDR3 runs 14 residues. The V gene's germline CDR1 is MNHEY and CDR2 SVGAGI.